Sequencing of this T cell receptor beta chain was carried out in a study of a mutant IDH1 vaccine in newly diagnosed glioma. Study-wide context: Vaccine administration was initiated 4-6 weeks following radiotherapy alone, or with temozolomide cycles. Most had both radiotherapy and temozolomide beforehand; others had only one.

Some clones are missing from TCRdb's copy, which holds only in-frame ones; the method was immunoSEQ multiplex PCR. The table lists about 65,000 clones, 80% to 90% of them singletons. Note on this clone: Its antigen is unidentified.

Described time point: week 23, last vaccination. Topical imiquimod accompanied each vaccine dose, which consisted of 300 ug of mutant IDH1 20-mer peptide. This TCR came from a man aged 25 to 40 with glioma. Material: PBMCs, obtained from a glioma patient whose treatment included an IDH1 peptide vaccine.

The CDR3, as DNA: TGTGCCAGTAGTATAGATAAAGGGACAAAGCAGTTCTTC. Its protein is CASSIDKGTKQFF. The chain combines TRBV19 with TRBJ2-1; a weak D match, TRBD1 (6 bases). Between the trimmed V and J ends, which lost 0 bases and 11 bases, there was a span of 11 bases. Germline V lookup: CDR1 LNHDA, CDR2 SQIVND (reference sequence). CDR3 size: 13 residues.